These 17 T cell receptor beta chains originate from one sample sequenced in a study of post-analysis software for immune sequencing data. Whole-study findings and limits: About five TRBV segments appeared more often in patients than in controls, and TRBV5-6, TRBV5-1 and TRBV20-1 were among these.

The antigens of these receptors remain unknown. cDNA libraries for TCR beta contained unique molecular identifiers. MiXCR, run by TCRdb on the PCR reads, gives a single entry per CDR3 protein. The table has 650,000 to 850,000 distinct CDR3 sequences, about half seen once. The material sequenced was blood. These receptors were taken from a girl aged 5 to 17 with multiple sclerosis.

The chain has TRBV7-9 and TRBJ2-1; no firm D call. This CDR3 is 15 amino acids long. V was cut by 1 base and J by 4 bases, with 11 bases left in between. Germline V gene lookup returns CDR1 SEHNR and CDR2 FQNEAQ (reference sequence). CDR3 residues: CASSLGIATYNEQFF. As DNA, the CDR3 is TGTGCCAGCAGCTTAGGGATAGCAACTTACAATGAGCAGTTCTTC.

The chain has TRBV7-2 and TRBJ2-3; 7 bases line up with TRBD2. The length of the CDR3 is 13 residues. The germline V gene encodes CDR1 SGHTA and CDR2 FQGNSA. V lost 5 bases, J lost 5 bases, and 4 bases stayed unmatched. The DNA of the CDR3 is TGTGCCAGCAGCCGGACTAGTCGAGATACGCAGTATTTT. Translation: CASSRTSRDTQYF.

This chain joins TRBV7-9 and TRBJ2-5; 11 bases line up with TRBD2. Germline V gene lookup returns CDR1 SEHNR and CDR2 FQNEAQ (reference sequence). J gave up 5 bases and V 5 bases, and 13 bases lay outside the gene matches. This CDR3 has 17 amino acids. Here the CDR3 reads CASSTRGTSGVGETQYF. As DNA, the CDR3 is TGTGCCAGCAGCACCCGTGGGACTAGCGGTGTAGGGGAGACCCAGTACTTC.

This clonotype was counted a few times. The chain recombines TRBV25-1 with TRBJ2-5, with TRBD1 as a possible D gene (6 bases). The ends were cut back, 7 bases at V and 11 bases at J, with 20 bases in the middle. CDR1 MGHDK and CDR2 SYGVNS come from the germline V gene. CDR3 length: 13 amino acids. CDR3 residues: CASTLGHHQEQYF. CDR3 bases: TGTGCCAGCACCCTGGGACATCACCAGGAGCAGTACTTC.

This clonotype was detected a few times. The chain joins TRBV27 to TRBJ2-1; D is perhaps TRBD2 (7 bases). Trimming removed 3 bases from V and 4 bases from J, with 13 bases in between. CDR1 is MNHEY, CDR2 SMNVEV, per germline (reference sequence). This CDR3 comprises 15 residues. The CDR3 nucleotides read TGTGCCAGCAGTTTTGGAGGGGGAGGGTACAATGAGCAGTTCTTC. Translation: CASSFGGGGYNEQFF.

This chain links TRBV24-1 with TRBJ2-1; no firm D call. Trimming left V 4 bases short and J 0 bases short, with 12 bases between. The germline V gene encodes CDR1 KGHDR and CDR2 SFDVKD. This CDR3 region has 16 residues. This CDR3 reads CATSDPYLGSYNEQFF. The CDR3, as DNA: TGTGCCACCAGTGACCCATACCTAGGCTCCTACAATGAGCAGTTCTTC.

The chain recombines TRBV27 with TRBJ2-3, with D possibly called TRBD1 or TRBD2 (5 bases each). V was cut by 6 bases and J by 2 bases, with 15 bases left in between. Germline CDR1 and CDR2: MNHEY and SMNVEV (reference sequence). The CDR3 extends over 15 amino acids. The DNA of the CDR3 is TGTGCCAGCAGCCGAAGGGACCGCTCCACAGATACGCAGTATTTT. It translates to CASSRRDRSTDTQYF.

For this clonotype: The missing conserved phenylalanine or tryptophan at the end of this CDR3 makes a read error likely. The chain employs TRBV30 and TRBJ1-2, with D possibly being TRBD1 (6 bases). With 5 bases removed from V and 1 base from J, the gap between germline ends came to 11 bases. Germline V gene data show CDR1 as GTSNPN and CDR2 as SVGIG (reference sequence). This CDR3 contains 13 residues. In nucleotides, the CDR3 is TGTGCCTGGCTAATGGACAGTAACTATGGCTACACCGTC. This translates into CAWLMDSNYGYTV.

The rearrangement uses TRBV2 and TRBJ2-3, with 9 bases aligning to TRBD2. Germline lookup yields CDR1 SNHLY and CDR2 FYNNEI. This CDR3 region has 17 residues. The V and J ends lost 5 bases and 4 bases, in that order; junction bases with no gene match: 13. This CDR3 is CASSYAIAGARADTQYF. CDR3 DNA: TGTGCCAGCAGTTATGCCATAGCGGGAGCTAGGGCAGATACGCAGTATTTT. The variable domain in full, completed from reference TRBV2 and TRBJ2-3, reads EPEVTQTPSHQVTQMGQEVILRCVPISNHLYFYWYRQILGQKVEFLVSFYNNEISEKSEIFDDQFSVERPDGSNFTLKIRSTKLEDSAMYFCASSYAIAGARADTQYFGPGTRLTVL.

The V call is TRBV10-3, the J call TRBJ2-3; 9 bases line up with TRBD2. Trimming at V came to 2 bases and at J to 2 bases, leaving 11 bases not matched to a gene. Looked up from germline, CDR1 is ENHRY and CDR2 is SYGVKD. The CDR3 is 18 amino acids. The CDR3 DNA sequence: TGTGCCATCAGTGAGCTACTTAGCGGGAGTGGTAACACAGATACGCAGTATTTT. Residues: CAISELLSGSGNTDTQYF.

This chain uses TRBV7-9 with TRBJ1-2, with D possibly TRBD1 on 5 matching bases. V lost 5 bases, J lost 6 bases, and 19 bases lay in between. The CDR3 length is 15 residues. Germline V gene data show CDR1 as SEHNR and CDR2 as FQNEAQ (reference sequence). The CDR3 here is CASSPTPPPGNGYTF. The CDR3 coding sequence is TGTGCCAGCAGCCCGACCCCTCCGCCAGGGAATGGCTACACCTTC.

As for this clonotype: One end of the junction does not line up with germline, which may come from a read error. The chain's CDR3 is CASSAGQSLWDPTDTQYF. CDR3 bases: TGTGCTAGCAGTGCAGGACAGAGTCTCTGGGACCCCACAGATACGCAGTATTTT. The rearrangement joins TRBV7-7 to TRBJ2-3; D perhaps matches TRBD1 (6 bases). Germline values: CDR1 SSHAT, CDR2 FNYEAQ (reference sequence). The CDR3 length is 18 residues. Based on the CDR3 plus reference TRBV7-7 and TRBJ2-3, the full variable domain is GAGVSQSPRYKVTKRGQDVTLRCDPISSHATLYWYQQALGQGPEFLTYFNYEAQPDKSGLPSDRFSAERPEGSISTLTIQRTEQRDSAMYRCASSAGQSLWDPTDTQYFGPGTRLTVL.

This clonotype was counted only a few times. The chain is built from TRBV4-3 and TRBJ2-3, with D possibly being TRBD2 (5 bases). The germline V gene has CDR1 LGHNA and CDR2 YSLEER. Trimming cost V 0 bases and J 2 bases, with 9 bases left between them. CDR3 size: 15 residues. The CDR3 sequence: CASSQDGSSTDTQYF. The CDR3 DNA sequence: TGCGCCAGCAGCCAAGATGGGAGCTCCACAGATACGCAGTATTTT.

The chain is built from TRBV25-1 and TRBJ2-3; possible D gene TRBD2, 5 bases. The CDR3 sequence is 19 residues long. V lost 1 base to trimming and J lost 0 bases, with 20 bases between them. In germline, CDR1 is MGHDK, CDR2 SYGVNS. The CDR3 region has the DNA TGTGCCAGCAGTGAATGGAAAGCGACTATTACCACTAGCACAGATACGCAGTATTTT. Translation: CASSEWKATITTSTDTQYF.

As for this clonotype: One end of the junction fails to match germline, which may point to a read error. V gene TRBV20-1 combines with J gene TRBJ1-4, with D tentatively TRBD1 (6 bases). The CDR3 runs to 18 residues. The germline V gene encodes CDR1 DFQATT and CDR2 SNEGSKA (reference sequence). CDR3 in DNA: TGCAGTGCCAGGCCCGTGGGGGCCGGAGGGGCAACTAATGAAAAACGGTTTTTT. It codes for CSARPVGAGGATNEKRFF.

The chain employs TRBV5-1 and TRBJ2-7, with D perhaps TRBD2 (6 bases). Trimming stripped 3 bases from V and 2 bases from J, with 18 bases between. CDR1 is SGHRS and CDR2 is YFSETQ in the germline V gene. This CDR3 contains 16 residues. CDR3 residues: CASSSITGTQTYEQYF. In nucleotides, the CDR3 is TGCGCCAGCAGCTCCATAACCGGGACTCAGACCTACGAGCAGTACTTC.

This sequence joins TRBV7-9 and TRBJ2-2, with 7 bases that match TRBD1. V lost 5 bases, J lost 5 bases, and 5 bases stayed unmatched. CDR3 length: 14 amino acids. The V gene's germline CDR1 is SEHNR and CDR2 FQNEAQ (reference sequence). CDR3 nucleotides: TGTGCCAGCAGCGTCTCACAGGGGACCGGGGAGCTGTTTTTT. As protein: CASSVSQGTGELFF.